Listed below are T cell receptor beta chains from one sample, sequenced in a study of control samples from healthy donors and cancer patients. The table came from immunoSEQ multiplex PCR; TCRdb's copy has only in-frame clones and leaves some out. The sample contains 150,000 or so clones, roughly 94% of which appear only once. The sequencing sample was made of blood. These receptors came from a man aged 35-49 years in good health. Both conserved end residues are part of each CDR3. A D gene is named only where the DNA matches it firmly. Rows may omit the clone size; those that give it use once, few, many or a size class.

clone_size: NA; j_call: TRBJ1-6; v_call: TRBV10-2; d_call: TRBD1; cdr3_aa: CASRGTVDNSPLHF; cdr3_nt: TGCGCCAGCAGGGGGACAGTCGATAATTCACCCCTCCACTTT
clone_size: NA; j_call: TRBJ1-2; v_call: TRBV14; d_call: NA; cdr3_aa: CASSSRGHGYTF; cdr3_nt: TGTGCCAGCAGCTCCAGGGGACATGGCTACACCTTC
clone_size: NA; j_call: TRBJ1-1; v_call: TRBV28; d_call: NA; cdr3_aa: CASSPTGKSTEAFF; cdr3_nt: TGTGCCAGCAGCCCGACGGGGAAGAGCACTGAAGCTTTCTTT
clone_size: NA; j_call: TRBJ1-3; v_call: TRBV28; d_call: TRBD1; cdr3_aa: CASSLWGQGPLSGNTIYF; cdr3_nt: TGTGCCAGCAGTTTATGGGGACAGGGTCCCCTCTCTGGAAACACCATATATTTT
clone_size: NA; j_call: TRBJ1-6; v_call: TRBV27; d_call: NA; cdr3_aa: CASSLSSGLNSPLHF; cdr3_nt: TGTGCCAGCAGTTTATCGTCAGGGTTGAATTCACCCCTCCACTTT
clone_size: once; j_call: TRBJ2-2; v_call: TRBV7-6; d_call: TRBD1; cdr3_aa: CASSARGTATGELFF; cdr3_nt: TGTGCCAGCAGCGCTAGGGGGACAGCAACCGGGGAGCTGTTTTTT
clone_size: NA; j_call: TRBJ1-1; v_call: TRBV27; d_call: TRBD1; cdr3_aa: CASSSLTGGHTEAFF; cdr3_nt: TGTGCCAGCAGTTCGCTGACAGGGGGCCACACTGAAGCTTTCTTT
clone_size: NA; j_call: TRBJ2-1; v_call: TRBV6-5; d_call: NA; cdr3_aa: CASSEGFEQFF; cdr3_nt: TGTGCCAGCAGCGAGGGTTTTGAGCAGTTCTTC
clone_size: NA; j_call: TRBJ1-5; v_call: TRBV12-3/TRBV12-4; d_call: NA; cdr3_aa: CASSLGSDQPQHF; cdr3_nt: TGTGCCAGCAGTTTAGGCAGCGATCAGCCCCAGCATTTT
clone_size: NA; j_call: TRBJ2-7; v_call: TRBV6-5; d_call: NA; cdr3_aa: CASQLELGSYEQYF; cdr3_nt: TGTGCCAGCCAACTGGAATTGGGGTCCTACGAGCAGTACTTC
clone_size: NA; j_call: TRBJ2-2; v_call: TRBV19; d_call: TRBD2; cdr3_aa: CASASGVGHTGELFF; cdr3_nt: TGTGCCAGTGCAAGCGGGGTCGGACACACCGGGGAGCTGTTTTTT
clone_size: NA; j_call: TRBJ2-2; v_call: TRBV28; d_call: NA; cdr3_aa: CASSFWRNGELFF; cdr3_nt: TGTGCCAGCAGTTTTTGGAGGAACGGGGAGCTGTTTTTT
clone_size: NA; j_call: TRBJ2-5; v_call: TRBV4-1; d_call: NA; cdr3_aa: CASSQGAVRGETQYF; cdr3_nt: TGCGCCAGCAGCCAGGGAGCGGTCCGCGGGGAGACCCAGTACTTC
clone_size: NA; j_call: TRBJ2-2; v_call: TRBV9; d_call: TRBD2; cdr3_aa: CASSPRTSGGASGELFF; cdr3_nt: TGTGCCAGCAGCCCCCGGACTAGCGGGGGGGCCTCCGGGGAGCTGTTTTTT
clone_size: NA; j_call: TRBJ2-7; v_call: TRBV28; d_call: NA; cdr3_aa: CASSLTGRSKHEQYF; cdr3_nt: TGTGCCAGCAGTTTAACAGGGAGGTCCAAGCACGAGCAGTACTTC
clone_size: NA; j_call: TRBJ1-2; v_call: TRBV9; d_call: TRBD1; cdr3_aa: CASTSGGSSYGYTF; cdr3_nt: TGTGCCAGTACCTCAGGGGGTTCTTCCTATGGCTACACCTTC
clone_size: NA; j_call: TRBJ2-7; v_call: TRBV28; d_call: TRBD2; cdr3_aa: CASSQTSGGTYEQYF; cdr3_nt: TGTGCCAGCAGCCAAACTAGCGGGGGTACCTACGAGCAGTACTTC
clone_size: NA; j_call: TRBJ1-1; v_call: TRBV30; d_call: TRBD1; cdr3_aa: CAWTGQGLGTEAFF; cdr3_nt: TGTGCCTGGACCGGACAGGGTTTAGGGACTGAAGCTTTCTTT
clone_size: NA; j_call: TRBJ1-3; v_call: TRBV19; d_call: NA; cdr3_aa: CASSIEGPPVGSGNTIYF; cdr3_nt: TGTGCCAGTAGTATAGAAGGACCCCCGGTGGGCTCTGGAAACACCATATATTTT
clone_size: NA; j_call: TRBJ1-2; v_call: TRBV9; d_call: NA; cdr3_aa: CASSVGGWDGYTF; cdr3_nt: TGTGCCAGCAGCGTAGGGGGCTGGGATGGCTACACCTTC
clone_size: NA; j_call: TRBJ2-2; v_call: TRBV28; d_call: TRBD2; cdr3_aa: CASSFTAGERTGELFF; cdr3_nt: TGTGCCAGCAGTTTTACCGCGGGGGAGCGCACCGGGGAGCTGTTTTTT
clone_size: NA; j_call: TRBJ2-7; v_call: TRBV3-1/TRBV3-2; d_call: TRBD2; cdr3_aa: CASSQALSGTAVHEQYF; cdr3_nt: TGTGCCAGCAGCCAAGCCCTTAGCGGGACGGCCGTCCACGAGCAGTACTTC
clone_size: once; j_call: TRBJ2-3; v_call: TRBV12-3/TRBV12-4; d_call: NA; cdr3_aa: CASSSSSPDTQYF; cdr3_nt: TGTGCCAGCAGTTCGTCCTCTCCAGATACGCAGTATTTT
clone_size: NA; j_call: TRBJ2-1; v_call: TRBV7-6; d_call: TRBD2; cdr3_aa: CASSPRTSGHNEQFF; cdr3_nt: TGTGCCAGCAGCCCGAGGACTAGCGGTCACAATGAGCAGTTCTTC
clone_size: NA; j_call: TRBJ2-2; v_call: TRBV6-1; d_call: NA; cdr3_aa: CASSAARTATNTGELFF; cdr3_nt: TGTGCCAGCAGTGCCGCCAGGACAGCCACGAACACCGGGGAGCTGTTTTTT
clone_size: NA; j_call: TRBJ1-5; v_call: TRBV14; d_call: TRBD1; cdr3_aa: CASSHPGQGYYQPQHF; cdr3_nt: TGTGCCAGCAGCCACCCGGGACAGGGGTATTATCAGCCCCAGCATTTT
clone_size: NA; j_call: TRBJ1-6; v_call: TRBV30; d_call: TRBD1; cdr3_aa: CAWSVQGVNSPLHF; cdr3_nt: TGTGCCTGGAGTGTCCAGGGGGTTAATTCACCCCTCCACTTT
clone_size: NA; j_call: TRBJ1-2; v_call: TRBV9; d_call: TRBD1; cdr3_aa: CASSGSRDRDFYGYTF; cdr3_nt: TGTGCCAGCAGTGGAAGCCGGGACAGGGATTTTTATGGCTACACCTTC
clone_size: NA; j_call: TRBJ1-5; v_call: TRBV28; d_call: TRBD1; cdr3_aa: CASRLGDRGDQPQHF; cdr3_nt: TGTGCCAGCAGACTTGGCGACAGGGGCGATCAGCCCCAGCATTTT
clone_size: NA; j_call: TRBJ1-1; v_call: TRBV4-1; d_call: TRBD1; cdr3_aa: CASSQVGRRDSHTEAFF; cdr3_nt: TGCGCCAGCAGCCAAGTGGGGCGCCGGGACAGCCACACTGAAGCTTTCTTT
clone_size: NA; j_call: TRBJ1-1; v_call: TRBV28; d_call: TRBD1; cdr3_aa: CASSYPDRATEAFF; cdr3_nt: TGTGCCAGCAGTTATCCGGACAGGGCCACTGAAGCTTTCTTT
clone_size: NA; j_call: TRBJ1-2; v_call: TRBV9; d_call: NA; cdr3_aa: CASSVLPSQDYGYTF; cdr3_nt: TGTGCCAGCAGCGTCCTCCCGTCACAGGATTATGGCTACACCTTC
clone_size: NA; j_call: TRBJ2-1; v_call: TRBV5-1; d_call: NA; cdr3_aa: CASSLVGDNYNEQFF; cdr3_nt: TGCGCCAGCAGCTTGGTAGGCGATAACTACAATGAGCAGTTCTTC
clone_size: NA; j_call: TRBJ2-5; v_call: TRBV7-9; d_call: TRBD2; cdr3_aa: CASSSLAGDQETQYF; cdr3_nt: TGTGCCAGCAGCTCTCTAGCGGGGGACCAAGAGACCCAGTACTTC
clone_size: NA; j_call: TRBJ2-2; v_call: TRBV6-5; d_call: NA; cdr3_aa: CASIGGPGELFF; cdr3_nt: TGTGCCAGCATTGGAGGCCCCGGGGAGCTGTTTTTT
clone_size: NA; j_call: TRBJ2-6; v_call: TRBV9; d_call: NA; cdr3_aa: CASSGYSGANVLTF; cdr3_nt: TGTGCCAGCAGCGGGTACTCTGGGGCCAACGTCCTGACTTTC
clone_size: NA; j_call: TRBJ2-3; v_call: TRBV7-2; d_call: TRBD2; cdr3_aa: CASSLTASGGGFTDTQYF; cdr3_nt: TGTGCCAGCAGCTTAACGGCTAGCGGGGGTGGTTTCACAGATACGCAGTATTTT
clone_size: NA; j_call: TRBJ2-2; v_call: TRBV28; d_call: NA; cdr3_aa: CASSQTGAGPTGELFF; cdr3_nt: TGTGCCAGCAGCCAGACAGGAGCCGGACCGACCGGGGAGCTGTTTTTT
clone_size: NA; j_call: TRBJ1-6; v_call: TRBV6-2/TRBV6-3; d_call: NA; cdr3_aa: CASSVPGSNSPLHF; cdr3_nt: TGTGCCAGCAGTGTACCGGGGTCTAATTCACCCCTCCACTTT
clone_size: NA; j_call: TRBJ2-1; v_call: TRBV6-2/TRBV6-3; d_call: NA; cdr3_aa: CASTPIAAGSNEQFF; cdr3_nt: TGTGCCAGCACCCCCATAGCGGCAGGCTCGAATGAGCAGTTCTTC
clone_size: NA; j_call: TRBJ1-3; v_call: TRBV5-5; d_call: NA; cdr3_aa: CASSLVPDTVGNTIYF; cdr3_nt: TGTGCCAGCAGCTTGGTTCCCGACACGGTCGGAAACACCATATATTTT
clone_size: NA; j_call: TRBJ1-5; v_call: TRBV6-6; d_call: NA; cdr3_aa: CASSATGGAINQPQHF; cdr3_nt: TGTGCCAGCAGCGCCACGGGGGGGGCTATCAATCAGCCCCAGCATTTT
clone_size: NA; j_call: TRBJ1-6; v_call: TRBV6-2/TRBV6-3; d_call: NA; cdr3_aa: CASSWENSPLHF; cdr3_nt: TGTGCCAGCAGTTGGGAGAATTCACCCCTCCACTTT
clone_size: NA; j_call: TRBJ2-3; v_call: TRBV7-6; d_call: NA; cdr3_aa: CASSFLGGRTDTQYF; cdr3_nt: TGTGCCAGCAGCTTTTTGGGGGGGCGCACAGATACGCAGTATTTT
clone_size: NA; j_call: TRBJ2-5; v_call: TRBV3-1/TRBV3-2; d_call: TRBD2; cdr3_aa: CASSYVTSVETQYF; cdr3_nt: TGTGCCAGCAGCTACGTGACTAGCGTGGAGACCCAGTACTTC
clone_size: NA; j_call: TRBJ1-5; v_call: TRBV5-5; d_call: NA; cdr3_aa: CASSSVGSERPQHF; cdr3_nt: TGTGCCAGCAGCTCCGTCGGTAGCGAACGGCCCCAGCATTTT